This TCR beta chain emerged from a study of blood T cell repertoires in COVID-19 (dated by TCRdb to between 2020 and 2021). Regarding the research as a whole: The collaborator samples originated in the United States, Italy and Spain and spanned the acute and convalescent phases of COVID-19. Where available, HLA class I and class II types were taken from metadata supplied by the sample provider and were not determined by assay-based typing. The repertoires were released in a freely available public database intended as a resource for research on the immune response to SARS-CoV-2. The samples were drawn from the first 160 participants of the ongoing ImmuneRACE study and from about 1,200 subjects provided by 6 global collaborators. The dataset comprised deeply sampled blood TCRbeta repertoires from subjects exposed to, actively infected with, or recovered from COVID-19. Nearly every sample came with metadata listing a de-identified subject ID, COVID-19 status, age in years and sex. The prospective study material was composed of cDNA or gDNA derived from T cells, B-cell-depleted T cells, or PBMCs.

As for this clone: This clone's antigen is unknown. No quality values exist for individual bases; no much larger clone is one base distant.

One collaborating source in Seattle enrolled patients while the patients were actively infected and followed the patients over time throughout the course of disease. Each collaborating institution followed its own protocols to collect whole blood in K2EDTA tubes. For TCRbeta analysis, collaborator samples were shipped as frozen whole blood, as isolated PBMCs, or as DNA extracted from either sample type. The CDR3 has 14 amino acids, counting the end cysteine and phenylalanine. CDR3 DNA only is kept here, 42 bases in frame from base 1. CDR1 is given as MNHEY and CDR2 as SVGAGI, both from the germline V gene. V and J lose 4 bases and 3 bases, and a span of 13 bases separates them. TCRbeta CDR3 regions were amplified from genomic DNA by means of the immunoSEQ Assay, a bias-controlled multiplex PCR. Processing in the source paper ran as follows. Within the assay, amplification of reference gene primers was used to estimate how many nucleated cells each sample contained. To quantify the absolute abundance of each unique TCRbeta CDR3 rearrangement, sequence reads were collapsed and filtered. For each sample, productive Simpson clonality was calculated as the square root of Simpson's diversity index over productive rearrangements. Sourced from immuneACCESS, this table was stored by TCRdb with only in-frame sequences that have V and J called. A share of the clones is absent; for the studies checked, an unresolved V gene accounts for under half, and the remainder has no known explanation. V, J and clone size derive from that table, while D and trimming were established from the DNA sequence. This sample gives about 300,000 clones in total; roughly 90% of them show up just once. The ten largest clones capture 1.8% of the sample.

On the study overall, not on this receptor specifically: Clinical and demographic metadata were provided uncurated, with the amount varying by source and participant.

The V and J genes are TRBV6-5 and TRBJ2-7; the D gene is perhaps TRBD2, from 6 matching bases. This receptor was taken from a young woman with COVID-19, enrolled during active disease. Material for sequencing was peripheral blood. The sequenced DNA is TGTGCCAGCAGTTCGGCTTGGGGGGACTACGAGCAGTACTTC. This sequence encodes CASSSAWGDYEQYF.